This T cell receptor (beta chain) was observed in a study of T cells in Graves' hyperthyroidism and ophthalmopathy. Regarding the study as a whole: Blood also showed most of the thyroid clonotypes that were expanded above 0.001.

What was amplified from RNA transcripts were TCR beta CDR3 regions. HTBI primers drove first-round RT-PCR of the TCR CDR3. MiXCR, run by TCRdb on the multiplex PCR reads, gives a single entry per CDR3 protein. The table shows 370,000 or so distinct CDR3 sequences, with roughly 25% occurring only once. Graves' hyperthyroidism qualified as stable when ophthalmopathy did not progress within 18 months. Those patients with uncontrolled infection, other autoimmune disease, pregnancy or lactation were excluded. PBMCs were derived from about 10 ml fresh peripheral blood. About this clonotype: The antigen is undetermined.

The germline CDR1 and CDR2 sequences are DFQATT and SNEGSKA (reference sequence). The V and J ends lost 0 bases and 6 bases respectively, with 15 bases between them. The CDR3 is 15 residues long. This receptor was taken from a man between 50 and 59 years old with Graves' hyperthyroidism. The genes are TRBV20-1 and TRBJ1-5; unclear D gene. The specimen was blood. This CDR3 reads CSARDRGRIGQPQHF. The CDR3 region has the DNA TGCAGTGCTAGAGATCGTGGGCGGATCGGTCAGCCCCAGCATTTT.